This T cell receptor beta chain was sequenced during a study of beta chain features in type 1 diabetes. Overall study context: All samples yielded about 100 million examined sorted cells. Overall study findings and caveats: Significant though moderate, a shortening of TCRB CDR3s appeared in all four CD4+ subsets of Type 1 diabetes patients. Sequencing the cDNA could make cells with high TCR expression show up more than they should. Researchers reported that naive, central memory and Treg TCRB repertoires appeared more similar in patients than in healthy donors.

CDR1 and CDR2 from the germline V gene are MNHNS and SASEGT. V dropped 7 bases and J dropped 0 bases, with 1 base sitting between them. The CDR3 runs 12 residues. This clone was counted between two and nine times. As yet, its antigen is unknown. cDNA synthesis used the whole RNA isolate, giving expressed TCRB sequences. Some clones are missing from TCRdb's copy, which holds only in-frame ones; the method was immunoSEQ multiplex PCR. Of hundreds of thousands of clones in the sample, 11% to 15% were seen once. V is TRBV6-1 and J is TRBJ2-6; D not resolved. The TCR sequence derives from a man aged 18 to 35 with type 1 diabetes. The specimen was naive CD4+ T cells from blood. CDR3 protein: CASTSGANVLTF. The CDR3 nucleotides read TGTGCCAGCACCTCTGGGGCCAACGTCCTGACTTTC.